Listed here are 17 T cell receptor beta chains from one sample, sequenced in a study of blood T cell repertoires in COVID-19. Profiling relied on immunoSEQ multiplex PCR, and the TCRdb table lists in-frame clones only, not all of them. The repertoire consists of about 190,000 clones, with around 89% occurring once and the leading ten covering 0.62%. The specimen was peripheral blood. The receptor source for this set is a man between 50 and 59 years old with acute or convalescent COVID-19.

Of note for this clone: The sample holds other DNA sequences that translate to the same CDR3. The V and J genes are TRBV29-1 and TRBJ2-3, with 7 bases identical to TRBD1. J was trimmed by 6 bases and V by 8 bases; bases with no gene match: 11. This CDR3 has 13 residues. Germline-derived CDR1 and CDR2 are SQVTM and ANQGSEA. The CDR3: CSFRDSPADTQYF. As DNA, the CDR3 is TGCAGCTTCCGGGACAGCCCGGCTGATACGCAGTATTTT.

The chain uses TRBV25-1 and TRBJ1-2, with TRBD1 matching 12 bases. CDR3 size: 13 residues. The trim removed 7 bases at V and 9 bases at J, leaving 6 bases unmatched. Germline CDR1 reads MGHDK; CDR2 reads SYGVNS. Written as DNA, the CDR3 is TGTGCCAGCACCGGGACAGGGGGCAGTCGCTACACCTTC. The encoded protein is CASTGTGGSRYTF.

The V call is TRBV6-5, the J call TRBJ2-7, with 8 positions matching TRBD2. J gave up 3 bases and V 2 bases, and 6 bases lay outside the gene matches. CDR1 is MNHEY and CDR2 is SVGAGI in the germline V gene. The CDR3 contains 15 residues. Written as DNA, the CDR3 is TGTGCCAGCAGTTACCGGGAGGGGGGTTACTACGAGCAGTACTTC. Its translation: CASSYREGGYYEQYF.

The chain has TRBV29-1 and TRBJ2-1; TRBD1 agrees at 7 bases. J gave up 4 bases and V 6 bases, and 15 bases lay outside the gene matches. CDR1 is SQVTM, CDR2 ANQGSEA, per germline. This CDR3 comprises 16 residues. The CDR3 here is CSVSPRQGRIYNEQFF. For the CDR3, the DNA is TGCAGCGTGAGCCCCCGACAGGGAAGGATTTACAATGAGCAGTTCTTC.

This chain joins TRBV6-5 and TRBJ2-7, with a possible D match to TRBD2 (5 bases). The CDR3 runs 13 residues. Per the germline V gene, CDR1 is MNHEY and CDR2 is SVGAGI. V lost 7 bases, J lost 0 bases, and 10 bases lay in between. As DNA, the CDR3 is TGTGCCAGCAAACACGGGAACTCCTACGAGCAGTACGTC. This codes for CASKHGNSYEQYV.

The J gene is TRBJ2-7, the V gene TRBV5-6; the D gene is possibly TRBD2 (5 bases). The V gene's germline CDR1 is SGHDT and CDR2 YYEEEE. The CDR3 length is 12 residues. Trimming left V 0 bases short and J 7 bases short, with 8 bases between. This CDR3 is CASSLGGGEQYV. Written as DNA, the CDR3 is TGTGCCAGCAGCTTGGGTGGAGGAGAGCAGTACGTC.

The rearrangement joins TRBV4-3 to TRBJ2-2, with a possible D match to TRBD1 (5 bases). Trimming cost V 1 base and J 8 bases, with 14 bases left between them. The CDR3 runs to 15 residues. Germline-derived CDR1 and CDR2 are LGHNA and YSLEER. Written as DNA, the CDR3 is TGCGCCAGCAGCCAAGCGACAGCTCTGCCGGGGGAGCTGTTTTTT. Encoded protein: CASSQATALPGELFF.

The chain couples TRBV3-1 (or the pseudogene TRBV3-2) to TRBJ1-2, with 12 bases matching TRBD1. The CDR3 sequence is 18 residues long. CDR1 and CDR2 (germline): LGHDT, YNNKEL (reference sequence). V was pared by 4 bases and J by 2 bases, with 11 bases of the junction left unmatched. The CDR3 reads CASSRTITGTGGNYGYTF. DNA of the CDR3: TGTGCCAGCAGCCGTACAATAACCGGGACAGGGGGCAACTATGGCTACACCTTC.

The rearrangement uses TRBV11-2 and TRBJ2-7, with 10 bases identical to TRBD2. The CDR3 is 14 residues long. Losses at the gene ends were 6 bases for V and 2 bases for J; bases not matched to a gene: 4. The germline V gene encodes CDR1 SGHAT and CDR2 FQNNGV. Written as DNA, the CDR3 is TGTGCCAGCAGTACTAGCGGGGAGGCCTACGAGCAGTACTTC. Protein sequence: CASSTSGEAYEQYF.

The chain recombines TRBV7-9 with TRBJ1-1, with a weak D call TRBD1 (5 bases). Trimming stripped 5 bases from V and 3 bases from J, with 10 bases between. Germline values: CDR1 SEHNR, CDR2 FQNEAQ (reference sequence). This CDR3 comprises 13 residues. For the CDR3, the DNA is TGTGCCAGCAGCCCGGAAGGGGACACTGAAGCTTTCTTT. It is translated as CASSPEGDTEAFF.

The chain combines TRBV28 with TRBJ1-2; D is possibly TRBD1 (6 bases). The V gene's germline CDR1 is MDHEN and CDR2 SYDVKM. Trimming left V 6 bases short and J 3 bases short, with 20 bases between. The CDR3 is 16 residues long. CDR3 residues: CASRKTPGHLDYGYTF. The CDR3 DNA sequence: TGTGCCAGCAGGAAAACGCCGGGACACCTGGACTATGGCTACACCTTC.

The chain links TRBV5-4 to TRBJ1-3, with 8 bases identical to TRBD1. V gave up 5 bases and J gave up 2 bases; unmatched junction bases: 3. The CDR3 consists of 14 residues. CDR1 SGHNT and CDR2 YYREEE come from the germline V gene (reference sequence). The CDR3 reads CASSIQGAGNTIYF. The DNA of the CDR3 is TGTGCCAGCAGTATACAGGGGGCTGGAAACACCATATATTTT.

V gene TRBV4-1 combines with J gene TRBJ2-7; TRBD2 matches 7 bases. CDR1 is MGHRA and CDR2 is YSYEKL in the germline V gene. The ends lost 0 bases at V and 3 bases at J; junction bases unmatched: 11. This CDR3 spans 17 amino acids. The CDR3 DNA sequence: TGCGCCAGCAGCCAAGATTTTTTGGGGGAGGGAGTCTACGAGCAGTACTTC. Translation gives CASSQDFLGEGVYEQYF.

The chain joins TRBV10-2 to TRBJ1-2; TRBD1 matches at 12 bases. Germline V CDR1 and CDR2: WSHSY, SAAADI. V lost 5 bases to trimming and J lost 3 bases; unmatched junction nucleotides: 4. The CDR3 is made up of 15 amino acids. The chain's CDR3 is CASSPGQGADYGYTF. The CDR3 DNA reads TGCGCCAGCAGTCCGGGACAGGGGGCCGACTATGGCTACACCTTC.

This chain links TRBV27 with TRBJ1-5, with 7 nucleotides matching TRBD1. Germline CDR1 and CDR2: MNHEY and SMNVEV (reference sequence). This CDR3 region has 14 residues. V dropped 6 bases and J dropped 1; count of bases not matched to a gene: 3. In nucleotides, the CDR3 is TGTGCCAGCAGCCACAGGGGAAGCAATCAGCCCCAGCATTTT. It encodes CASSHRGSNQPQHF.

This rearrangement joins TRBV18 to TRBJ2-2; 8 bases are a match to TRBD1. The CDR3 extends over 17 amino acids. Per germline, CDR1 KGHSH and CDR2 LQKENI. With 3 bases clipped from V and 7 bases from J, the junction kept 13 bases outside the gene matches. This CDR3 reads CASSPRPGTGDDGELFF. The CDR3 nucleotides are TGTGCCAGCTCACCGCGTCCCGGGACAGGAGACGACGGGGAGCTGTTTTTT.

V is TRBV10-2 and J is TRBJ2-7; D may be TRBD1 (6 bases). CDR3 size: 13 residues. V was pared by 8 bases and J by 5 bases, with 16 bases between. Germline V CDR1 and CDR2: WSHSY, SAAADI. CDR3 DNA: TGCGCCAGCCGTTTAGTACAGGGACACGAGCAGTACGTC. It is translated as CASRLVQGHEQYV.